One and the same sample provided the 15 T cell receptor beta chains below, sequenced in a study of blood T cell repertoires in COVID-19. Profiled with immunoSEQ multiplex PCR; TCRdb holds only in-frame clones, not every one. The sample yields about 110,000 clones, roughly 76% seen once. Sequencing was performed on peripheral blood. These receptors originate from a woman in her sixties or seventies with acute or convalescent COVID-19.

V gene TRBV7-6 combines with J gene TRBJ2-2, with a possible D match to TRBD1 (6 bases). This CDR3 comprises 15 residues. From germline, CDR1 is SGHVS and CDR2 FNYEAQ. Trimming pared 3 bases from V and 3 bases from J, leaving 11 bases between. The CDR3 DNA reads TGTGCCAGCAGCTTCCGGACAGAGGACACCGGGGAGCTGTTTTTT. This encodes CASSFRTEDTGELFF. The whole variable domain, filled in from reference TRBV7-6 and TRBJ2-2, reads GAGVSQSPRYKVTKRGQDVALRCDPISGHVSLYWYRQALGQGPEFLTYFNYEAQQDKSGLPNDRFSAERPEGSISTLTIQRTEQRDSAMYRCASSFRTEDTGELFFGEGSRLTVL.

V and J are TRBV2 and TRBJ1-3, with no clear D. Germline CDR1 reads SNHLY; CDR2 reads FYNNEI. The germline V and J ends were trimmed by 6 bases and 0 bases, with 12 bases remaining between them. The CDR3 has 15 amino acids. The CDR3 here is CASRPQLFSGNTIYF. The CDR3 DNA reads TGTGCCAGCAGACCACAGCTTTTCTCTGGAAACACCATATATTTT.

The rearrangement links TRBV15 to TRBJ1-2; 12 bases are shared with TRBD1. Germline V gene sequence: CDR1 LNHNV, CDR2 YYDKDF (reference sequence). The CDR3 consists of 20 residues. V shed 0 bases, J shed 2 bases, and the junction held 13 bases outside the gene matches. The CDR3 region has the DNA TGTGCCACCAGCAGAGATCAGGGGACAGGGGGCCGCTGGGGGAACTATGGCTACACCTTC. This encodes CATSRDQGTGGRWGNYGYTF.

The chain uses TRBV12-3 or TRBV12-4 and TRBJ1-1; perhaps TRBD1 as D (5 bases). With 7 bases removed from V and 1 base from J, the gap between germline ends came to 10 bases. The CDR3 sequence is 13 residues long. The CDR3 region is CASTMTENTEAFF. As DNA, the CDR3 is TGTGCCAGCACCATGACAGAGAACACTGAAGCTTTCTTT.

The chain couples TRBV7-8 to TRBJ2-1; 12 bases are a match to TRBD2. The CDR3 runs to 15 residues. With V trimmed by 0 bases and J by 7 bases, 1 base remained unmatched. Germline V gene data show CDR1 as SGHVS and CDR2 as FQNEAQ. The CDR3 protein is CASSLAGTSGNEQFF. The CDR3 coding sequence is TGTGCCAGCAGCTTAGCGGGGACTAGCGGGAATGAGCAGTTCTTC.

The sample holds one count of this clone. The chain joins TRBV11-2 to TRBJ1-3, with D perhaps TRBD1 (6 bases). The CDR3 has 14 amino acids. The V end lost 1 base, the J end lost 2 bases, and 6 bases lay between the germline ends. CDR1 is SGHAT and CDR2 is FQNNGV in the germline V gene. CDR3 sequence (DNA): TGTGCCAGCAGCTTAGGACAGGCTGGAAACACCATATATTTT. The encoded protein is CASSLGQAGNTIYF. The variable domain in full, completed from reference TRBV11-2 and TRBJ1-3, reads EAGVAQSPRYKIIEKRQSVAFWCNPISGHATLYWYQQILGQGPKLLIQFQNNGVVDDSQLPKDRFSAERLKGVDSTLKIQPAKLEDSAVYLCASSLGQAGNTIYFGEGSWLTVV.

This clone was seen a few times. This chain connects TRBV28 to TRBJ1-2, with TRBD1 identical over 12 bases. The germline V gene encodes CDR1 MDHEN and CDR2 SYDVKM. J lost 8 bases, V lost 4 bases, and 8 bases had no gene match. The CDR3 covers 15 residues. In DNA, the CDR3 is TGTGCCAGCAGTTCCCCGGGACAGGGGGCGCTAGGCTACACCTTC. Translating it yields CASSSPGQGALGYTF.

The chain combines TRBV5-5 with TRBJ1-4, with D possibly being TRBD1 (5 bases). V lost 1 base and J 7 bases, leaving 5 bases between the germline ends. This CDR3 has 12 amino acids. Germline CDR1 is SGHKS and CDR2 is YYEKEE (reference sequence). CDR3 in DNA: TGTGCCAGCAGCTTGCAGGGTGAAAAACTGTTTTTT. This translates into CASSLQGEKLFF.

The rearrangement links TRBV6-2 or TRBV6-3 to TRBJ1-2; 9 positions match TRBD1. The J segment lost 7 bases and the V segment lost 0 bases, leaving 3 bases of the junction unmatched. This CDR3 has 14 residues. CDR1 is MNHEY and CDR2 is SVGEGT in the germline V gene. Here the CDR3 reads CASSYSDRGRGYTF. The CDR3 DNA is TGTGCCAGCAGTTACTCGGACAGGGGTCGTGGCTACACCTTC.

This clone came up once. The chain joins TRBV7-6 to TRBJ1-4, with D tentatively TRBD1 (5 bases). V shed 0 bases and J shed 2 bases, with 10 bases lying between them. The CDR3 is 16 residues long. From germline, CDR1 is SGHVS and CDR2 FNYEAQ. The CDR3 is CASSLASGTTNEKLFF. The CDR3 DNA sequence: TGTGCCAGCAGCTTAGCCTCAGGGACTACTAATGAAAAACTGTTTTTT.

The rearrangement links TRBV15 to TRBJ2-3, with a tentative D call TRBD2 (5 bases). This CDR3 region has 16 residues. CDR1 is LNHNV, CDR2 YYDKDF, per germline (reference sequence). Deletions cut 0 bases from V and 2 bases from J, with 12 bases between. CDR3 residues: CATSRDRGGITDTQYF. CDR3 in DNA: TGTGCCACCAGCAGAGATCGAGGAGGAATCACAGATACGCAGTATTTT.

V gene TRBV19 combines with J gene TRBJ2-1; TRBD1 is a possible D gene (5 bases). The CDR3 loop spans 14 amino acids. Per the germline V gene, CDR1 is LNHDA and CDR2 is SQIVND (reference sequence). V was trimmed by 4 bases and J by 6 bases, leaving 13 bases between them. Here the CDR3 reads CASSTGSGRNEQFF. The CDR3 DNA follows: TGTGCCAGTAGTACAGGGTCAGGACGCAATGAGCAGTTCTTC.

The genes are TRBV4-2 and TRBJ2-7; D uncertain. V was clipped by 0 bases and J by 4 bases, with 7 bases between them. Germline values: CDR1 LGHNA, CDR2 YNFKEQ. This CDR3 has 13 residues. The CDR3 coding sequence is TGTGCCAGCAGCCAAGAAGTGAGGTACGAGCAGTACTTC. Amino acid sequence: CASSQEVRYEQYF.

The chain carries TRBV28 and TRBJ1-4; 8 nucleotides line up with TRBD1. After removal of 3 bases from V and 3 bases from J, the junction contained 6 bases not matched to a gene. This CDR3 is built from 16 residues. Germline V gene lookup returns CDR1 MDHEN and CDR2 SYDVKM. CDR3 bases: TGTGCCAGCAGTTTGGACAGGGCTCGACCTAATGAAAAACTGTTTTTT. It encodes CASSLDRARPNEKLFF.

The chain employs TRBV27 and TRBJ1-4; no reliable D call. V was cut by 0 bases and J by 7 bases, with 9 bases left in between. In germline, CDR1 is MNHEY, CDR2 SMNVEV (reference sequence). The CDR3 extends over 14 amino acids. CDR3 bases: TGTGCCAGCAGTTTATCTAACAGCCCTGAAAAACTGTTTTTT. Translation gives CASSLSNSPEKLFF.